These 23 T cell receptor beta chains were sequenced from one sample in a study of cytomegalovirus exposure and HLA in healthy donors. The PCR contained 60 Vbeta and 13 Jbeta primers. Profiled with immunoSEQ multiplex PCR; TCRdb holds only in-frame clones, not every one. The sample lists fewer than 200,000 clones; more than 70% were seen once. Sequencing used PBMCs. These TCRs come from a woman aged 45-65 years in good health and CMV-seropositive.

This clone was recorded a few times. Other DNA sequences in the same sample also yield this CDR3. The rearrangement uses TRBV28 and TRBJ1-1, with D unclear. Trimming shortened V by 2 bases and J by 1 base, and 5 bases separated the two germline ends. This CDR3 is built from 13 residues. In germline, CDR1 is MDHEN, CDR2 SYDVKM. The CDR3 nucleotides read TGTGCCAGCAGTTTAACGAGGAACACTGAAGCTTTCTTT. This gives the protein CASSLTRNTEAFF.

The chain employs TRBV30 and TRBJ1-6, with TRBD1 identical over 10 bases. The J segment lost 7 bases and the V segment lost 3 bases, leaving 3 bases of the junction unmatched. Germline V gene data show CDR1 as GTSNPN and CDR2 as SVGIG (reference sequence). The CDR3 covers 14 residues. DNA for the CDR3: TGTGCCTGGAGCAGGGGACAGGGGAATTCACCCCTCCACTTT. It specifies CAWSRGQGNSPLHF.

J is TRBJ1-6 and V is TRBV4-2, with a tentative D call TRBD1 (5 bases). The germline V gene has CDR1 LGHNA and CDR2 YNFKEQ. Trimming pared 3 bases from V and 9 bases from J, leaving 18 bases between. The CDR3 extends over 16 amino acids. The CDR3 bases are TGTGCCAGCAGCCATGGAGGGACTTTACCGTCTTCACCCCTCCACTTT. Encoded protein: CASSHGGTLPSSPLHF.

This clone showed up just once. The chain links TRBV7-2 to TRBJ2-4; 11 nucleotides agree with TRBD2. V was clipped by 5 bases and J by 0 bases; unmatched bases: 9. The CDR3 is 18 amino acids. CDR1 SGHTA and CDR2 FQGNSA come from the germline V gene. In DNA, the CDR3 is TGTGCCAGCAGCCGCCTAGCGGGGGGAGTGGAAGCCAAAAACATTCAGTACTTC. Its protein product is CASSRLAGGVEAKNIQYF. Supplemented by reference TRBV7-2 and TRBJ2-4, the full variable domain reads GAGVSQSPSNKVTEKGKDVELRCDPISGHTALYWYRQSLGQGLEFLIYFQGNSAPDKSGLPSDRFSAERTGGSVSTLTIQRTQQEDSAVYLCASSRLAGGVEAKNIQYFGAGTRLSVL.

The genes are TRBV4-1 and TRBJ1-2; the D gene is possibly TRBD1 (6 bases). V gave up 1 base and J gave up 2 bases, with 11 bases separating them. The CDR3 spans 15 residues. The germline CDR1 and CDR2 sequences are MGHRA and YSYEKL. CDR3 residues: CASSQVGTGNYGYTF. CDR3 sequence (DNA): TGCGCCAGCAGCCAAGTTGGAACAGGGAACTATGGCTACACCTTC.

CDR3 sequence (DNA): TGTGCCAGCAGTTTAAATCACAGGGGATCCGGGGAGCTGTTTTTT. Its protein is CASSLNHRGSGELFF. The chain uses TRBV27 and TRBJ2-2; 7 bases fit TRBD1. This CDR3 spans 15 amino acids. The germline V gene encodes CDR1 MNHEY and CDR2 SMNVEV (reference sequence). V was pared by 2 bases and J by 6 bases, with 6 bases of the junction left unmatched.

This chain links TRBV2 with TRBJ2-3; D ambiguous. The ends were cut back, 6 bases at V and 3 bases at J, with 16 bases in the middle. The CDR3 totals 15 residues. Looked up from germline, CDR1 is SNHLY and CDR2 is FYNNEI. CDR3 bases: TGTGCCAGCAGCCTACTAAATTACCAAACAGATACGCAGTATTTT. As protein: CASSLLNYQTDTQYF.

This clone was observed a few times. V usage is TRBV5-1 and J usage is TRBJ1-1, with a tentative D call TRBD1 (6 bases). CDR3 length: 12 residues. Per the germline V gene, CDR1 is SGHRS and CDR2 is YFSETQ. With 6 bases removed from V and 9 bases from J, the gap between germline ends came to 15 bases. CDR3 protein: CASTDTGQKAFF. Written as DNA, the CDR3 is TGCGCCAGCACGGATACGGGACAAAAAGCTTTCTTT.

The CDR3 DNA sequence: TGTGCCAGCAGCTTATGGCGGGAGGACAATGAGCAGTTCTTC. Translation gives CASSLWREDNEQFF. The chain carries TRBV11-3 and TRBJ2-1, with 8 bases matching TRBD2. The CDR3 is made up of 14 amino acids. The trim removed 2 bases at V and 5 bases at J, leaving 2 bases unmatched. The germline CDR1 and CDR2 sequences are SGHNT and YENEEA. The full variable domain, in which reference TRBV11-3 and TRBJ2-1 provide the parts outside the CDR3, is EAGVVQSPRYKIIEKKQPVAFWCNPISGHNTLYWYLQNLGQGPELLIRYENEEAVDDSQLPKDRFSAERLKGVDSTLKIQPAELGDSAVYLCASSLWREDNEQFFGPGTRLTVL.

J is TRBJ1-5 and V is TRBV30; no firm D call. Trimming cost V 2 bases and J 7 bases, with 12 bases left between them. Germline V gene sequence: CDR1 GTSNPN, CDR2 SVGIG (reference sequence). This CDR3 comprises 13 residues. The CDR3 reads CAWSSGDQQPQHF. CDR3 DNA sequence: TGTGCCTGGAGTAGCGGAGATCAGCAGCCCCAGCATTTT.

The chain joins TRBV29-1 to TRBJ1-1; the match to TRBD1 covers 7 bases. From germline, CDR1 is SQVTM and CDR2 ANQGSEA. The V and J ends lost 7 bases and 2 bases, in that order; junction bases with no gene match: 7. The CDR3 length is 13 residues. CDR3 nucleotide sequence: TGCAGCGCTGATACAGGGGTTAACACTGAAGCTTTCTTT. Amino acids: CSADTGVNTEAFF.

CDR3 in DNA: TGTGCCAGCTTCGACAGCCTGAACACTGAAGCTTTCTTT. It yields the protein CASFDSLNTEAFF. V gene TRBV18 combines with J gene TRBJ1-1; D is possibly TRBD1 (5 bases). The length of the CDR3 is 13 residues. CDR1 and CDR2 from the germline V gene are KGHSH and LQKENI. With 7 bases removed from V and 0 bases from J, the gap between germline ends came to 9 bases. Variable domain in full (rest from reference TRBV18 and TRBJ1-1): NAGVMQNPRHLVRRRGQEARLRCSPMKGHSHVYWYRQLPEEGLKFMVYLQKENIIDESGMPKERFSAEFPKEGPSILRIQQVVRGDSAAYFCASFDSLNTEAFFGQGTRLTVV.

The rearrangement uses TRBV30 and TRBJ1-5; TRBD1 matches 8 bases. The CDR3 has 19 residues. Germline CDR1 and CDR2: GTSNPN and SVGIG (reference sequence). After removal of 2 bases from V and 1 base from J, the junction contained 16 bases not matched to a gene. CDR3 sequence: CAWSTPPTGGFRSNQPQHF. Written as DNA, the CDR3 is TGTGCCTGGAGTACCCCCCCTACAGGGGGGTTTCGAAGCAATCAGCCCCAGCATTTT.

The chain recombines TRBV9 with TRBJ2-2, with 10 bases fitting TRBD1. The CDR3 is 15 residues long. The V gene end was trimmed by 5 bases and the J gene end by 5 bases; junction bases not matched to a gene: 6. Germline CDR1 and CDR2: SGDLS and YYNGEE. The CDR3 region has the DNA TGTGCCAGCAGTTTAGGGACAGGGGATACCGGGGAGCTGTTTTTT. This gives the protein CASSLGTGDTGELFF.

This chain connects TRBV18 to TRBJ2-5; the D is unclear. The DNA end favors TRBJ2-7, so the J call may be wrong. Per germline, CDR1 KGHSH and CDR2 LQKENI. There are 14 residues in the CDR3. This CDR3 reads CASSPTSPRFEQYF. The DNA of the CDR3 is TGTGCCAGCTCCCCAACTTCTCCTAGATTCGAGCAGTACTTC.

The rearrangement links TRBV7-2 to TRBJ1-1; D is undetermined. V was shortened by 5 bases and J by 0 bases, with 7 bases between the two germline ends. This CDR3 has 13 residues. Germline V gives CDR1 SGHTA, CDR2 FQGNSA. The CDR3 nucleotides read TGTGCCAGCAGCAGTACAGTGAACACTGAAGCTTTCTTT. Residues: CASSSTVNTEAFF.

This clone was recorded a few times. This sequence joins TRBV29-1 and TRBJ2-1, with D possibly matching TRBD1 (6 bases). Trimming cost V 7 bases and J 2 bases, with 15 bases left between them. The CDR3 loop spans 14 amino acids. Germline CDR1 SQVTM, CDR2 ANQGSEA. The CDR3, as DNA: TGCAGCGCCCTCCGGGACAACACCTACAATGAGCAGTTCTTC. Translating it yields CSALRDNTYNEQFF.

Only a few counts were recorded for this clone. The chain recombines TRBV6-5 with TRBJ1-1, with D unclear. The germline V gene encodes CDR1 MNHEY and CDR2 SVGAGI. There are 14 residues in the CDR3. Trimming removed 2 bases at V and 1 base at J, with 8 bases between. CDR3 protein: CASSYDGENTEAFF. DNA for the CDR3: TGTGCCAGCAGTTACGACGGAGAGAACACTGAAGCTTTCTTT.

The chain combines TRBV28 with TRBJ1-2, with D possibly being TRBD1 (5 bases). The germline V gene has CDR1 MDHEN and CDR2 SYDVKM. This CDR3 comprises 13 residues. V shed 5 bases and J shed 4 bases, with 11 bases lying between them. This CDR3 is CASSPGVFYGYTF. Written as DNA, the CDR3 is TGTGCCAGCAGTCCGGGGGTCTTCTATGGCTACACCTTC.

This chain links TRBV27 with TRBJ2-5; no definite D call. Trimming cost V 2 bases and J 5 bases, with 15 bases left between them. The germline V gene has CDR1 MNHEY and CDR2 SMNVEV (reference sequence). The CDR3 covers 15 residues. CDR3 loop: CASSLANTKIETQYF. In DNA form, the CDR3 reads TGTGCCAGCAGTTTAGCTAATACCAAGATTGAGACCCAGTACTTC.

The chain recombines TRBV18 with TRBJ2-3, with a tentative D call TRBD2 (7 bases). The germline V and J ends were trimmed by 0 bases and 6 bases, with 19 bases remaining between them. Germline CDR1 is KGHSH and CDR2 is LQKENI. The length of the CDR3 is 17 residues. The CDR3 here is CASSPPVGRGGSDTQYF. CDR3 DNA: TGTGCCAGCTCACCACCGGTTGGCAGGGGAGGGTCGGATACGCAGTATTTT. Together with reference TRBV18 and TRBJ2-3, the CDR3 gives the full variable domain: NAGVMQNPRHLVRRRGQEARLRCSPMKGHSHVYWYRQLPEEGLKFMVYLQKENIIDESGMPKERFSAEFPKEGPSILRIQQVVRGDSAAYFCASSPPVGRGGSDTQYFGPGTRLTVL.

The chain carries TRBV11-3 and TRBJ1-5, with D unclear. Germline V CDR1 and CDR2: SGHNT, YENEEA. The germline V and J ends were trimmed by 8 bases and 3 bases, with 14 bases remaining between them. The CDR3 totals 14 residues. For the CDR3, the DNA is TGTGCCAGCCCCCCGCTACCTTACAATCAGCCCCAGCATTTT. As protein: CASPPLPYNQPQHF.

The rearrangement uses TRBV7-9 and TRBJ1-3, with D possibly being TRBD1 (5 bases). The V end lost 8 bases, the J end lost 0 bases, and 14 bases lay between the germline ends. CDR1 and CDR2 (germline): SEHNR, FQNEAQ (reference sequence). This CDR3 contains 15 residues. The CDR3 DNA is TGTGCCAGCGGGACTCAGGGATACTCTGGAAACACCATATATTTT. It yields the protein CASGTQGYSGNTIYF.